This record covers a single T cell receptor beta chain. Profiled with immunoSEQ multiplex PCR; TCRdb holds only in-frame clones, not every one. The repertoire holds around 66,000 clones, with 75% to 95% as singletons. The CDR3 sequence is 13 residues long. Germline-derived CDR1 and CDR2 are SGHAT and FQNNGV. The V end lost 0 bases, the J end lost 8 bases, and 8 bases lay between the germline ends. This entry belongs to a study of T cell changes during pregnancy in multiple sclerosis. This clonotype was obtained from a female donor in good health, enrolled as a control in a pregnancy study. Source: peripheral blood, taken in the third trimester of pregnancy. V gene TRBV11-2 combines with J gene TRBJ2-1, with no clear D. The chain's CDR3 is CASSLDPAYEQFF. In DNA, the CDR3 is TGTGCCAGCAGCTTAGATCCTGCGTATGAGCAGTTCTTC.